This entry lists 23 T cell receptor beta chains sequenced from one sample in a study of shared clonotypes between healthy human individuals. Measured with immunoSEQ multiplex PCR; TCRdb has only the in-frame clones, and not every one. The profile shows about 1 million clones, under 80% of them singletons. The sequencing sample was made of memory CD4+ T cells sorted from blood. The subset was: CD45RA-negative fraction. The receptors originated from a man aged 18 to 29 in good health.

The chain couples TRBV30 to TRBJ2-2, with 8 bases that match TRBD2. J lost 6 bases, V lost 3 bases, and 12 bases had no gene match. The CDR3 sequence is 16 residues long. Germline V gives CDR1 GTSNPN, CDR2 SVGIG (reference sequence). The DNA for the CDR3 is TGTGCCTGGAGCCGGCCGAGCGGGAGTGGTGCCGGGGAGCTGTTTTTT. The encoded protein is CAWSRPSGSGAGELFF.

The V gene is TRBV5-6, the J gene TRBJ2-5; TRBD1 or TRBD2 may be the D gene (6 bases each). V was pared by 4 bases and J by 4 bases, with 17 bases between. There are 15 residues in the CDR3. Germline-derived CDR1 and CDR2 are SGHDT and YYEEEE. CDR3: CASSATSGGGETQYF. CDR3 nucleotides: TGTGCCAGCAGCGCAACTTCAGGAGGGGGAGAGACCCAGTACTTC.

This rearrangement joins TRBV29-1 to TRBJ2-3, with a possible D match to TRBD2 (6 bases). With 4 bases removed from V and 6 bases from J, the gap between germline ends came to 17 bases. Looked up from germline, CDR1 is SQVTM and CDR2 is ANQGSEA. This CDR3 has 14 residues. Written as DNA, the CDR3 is TGCAGCGTTGGGGGCTTCCGCGGGACGGATACGCAGTATTTT. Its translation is CSVGGFRGTDTQYF.

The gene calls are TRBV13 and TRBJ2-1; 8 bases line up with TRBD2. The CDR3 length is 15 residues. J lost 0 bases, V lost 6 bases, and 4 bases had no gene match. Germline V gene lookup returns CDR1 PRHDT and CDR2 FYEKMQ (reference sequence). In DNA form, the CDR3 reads TGTGCCAGCAGTCCCGGGACTAGCTCCTACAATGAGCAGTTCTTC. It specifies CASSPGTSSYNEQFF.

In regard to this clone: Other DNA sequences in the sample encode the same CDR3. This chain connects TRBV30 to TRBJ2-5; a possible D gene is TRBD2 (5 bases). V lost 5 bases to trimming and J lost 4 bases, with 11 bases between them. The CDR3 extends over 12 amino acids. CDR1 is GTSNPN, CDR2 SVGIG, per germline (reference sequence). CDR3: CAWSRGGETQYF. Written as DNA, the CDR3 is TGTGCCTGGTCAAGAGGAGGAGAGACCCAGTACTTC.

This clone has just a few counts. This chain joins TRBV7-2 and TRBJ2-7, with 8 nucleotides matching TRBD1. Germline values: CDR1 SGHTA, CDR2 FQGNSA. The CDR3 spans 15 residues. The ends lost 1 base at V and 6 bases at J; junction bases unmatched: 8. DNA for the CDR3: TGTGCCAGCAGCTTAGTACCAGGGGGCGTGGGCGAGCAGTACTTC. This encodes CASSLVPGGVGEQYF.

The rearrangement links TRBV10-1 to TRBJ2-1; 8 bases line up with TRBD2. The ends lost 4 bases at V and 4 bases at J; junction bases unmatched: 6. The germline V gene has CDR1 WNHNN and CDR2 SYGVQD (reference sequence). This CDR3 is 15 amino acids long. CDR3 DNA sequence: TGCGCCAGCAGTGGAGGTCTAGCGGGTTACAATGAGCAGTTCTTC. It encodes CASSGGLAGYNEQFF.

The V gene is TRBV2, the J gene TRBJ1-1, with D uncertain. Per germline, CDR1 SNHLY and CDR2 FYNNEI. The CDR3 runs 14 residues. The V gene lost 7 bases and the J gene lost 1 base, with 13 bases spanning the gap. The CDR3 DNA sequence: TGTGCCAGCATGAGAGACTCTACGAACACTGAAGCTTTCTTT. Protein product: CASMRDSTNTEAFF.

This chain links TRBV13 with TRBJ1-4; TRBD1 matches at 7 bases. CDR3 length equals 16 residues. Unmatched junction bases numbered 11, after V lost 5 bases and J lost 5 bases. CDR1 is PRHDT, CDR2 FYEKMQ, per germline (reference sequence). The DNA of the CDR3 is TGTGCCAGCAGCCCCCGCCTGGACAGGTGGAATGAAAAACTGTTTTTT. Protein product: CASSPRLDRWNEKLFF.

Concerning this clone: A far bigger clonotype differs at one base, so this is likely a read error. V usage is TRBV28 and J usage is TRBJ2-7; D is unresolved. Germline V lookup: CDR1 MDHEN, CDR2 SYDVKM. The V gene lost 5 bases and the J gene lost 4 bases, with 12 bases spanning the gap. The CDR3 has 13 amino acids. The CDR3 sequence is CASSTETVYEQYF. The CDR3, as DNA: TGTGCCAGCAGTACCGAGACCGTATACGAGCAGTACTTC.

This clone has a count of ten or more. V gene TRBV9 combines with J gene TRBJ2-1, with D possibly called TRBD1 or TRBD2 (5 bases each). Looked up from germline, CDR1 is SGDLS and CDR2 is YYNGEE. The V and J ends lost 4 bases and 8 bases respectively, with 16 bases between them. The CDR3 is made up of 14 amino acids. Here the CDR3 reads CASSPQGARDEQFF. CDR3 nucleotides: TGTGCCAGCAGCCCCCAGGGAGCCCGCGATGAGCAGTTCTTC.

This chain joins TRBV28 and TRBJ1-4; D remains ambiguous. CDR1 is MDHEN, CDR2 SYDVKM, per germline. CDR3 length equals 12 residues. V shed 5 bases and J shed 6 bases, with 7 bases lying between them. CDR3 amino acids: CASSLRHEKLFF. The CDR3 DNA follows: TGTGCCAGCAGTCTTCGGCATGAAAAACTGTTTTTT.

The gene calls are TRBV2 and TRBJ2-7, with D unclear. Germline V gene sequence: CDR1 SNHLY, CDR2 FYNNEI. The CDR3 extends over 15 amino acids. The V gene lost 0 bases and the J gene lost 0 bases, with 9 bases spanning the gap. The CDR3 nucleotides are TGTGCCAGCAGTGAAGCCGGACGGCACTCCTACGAGCAGTACTTC. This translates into CASSEAGRHSYEQYF.

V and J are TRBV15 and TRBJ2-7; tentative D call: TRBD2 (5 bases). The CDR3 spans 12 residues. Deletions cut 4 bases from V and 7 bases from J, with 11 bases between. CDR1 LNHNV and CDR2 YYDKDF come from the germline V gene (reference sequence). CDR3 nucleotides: TGTGCCACCAGCAATGGAGGATTTGAGCAGTACTTC. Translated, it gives CATSNGGFEQYF. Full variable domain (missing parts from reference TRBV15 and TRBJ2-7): DAMVIQNPRYQVTQFGKPVTLSCSQTLNHNVMYWYQQKSSQAPKLLFHYYDKDFNNEADTPDNFQSRRPNTSFCFLDIRSPGLGDTAMYLCATSNGGFEQYFGPGTRLTVT.

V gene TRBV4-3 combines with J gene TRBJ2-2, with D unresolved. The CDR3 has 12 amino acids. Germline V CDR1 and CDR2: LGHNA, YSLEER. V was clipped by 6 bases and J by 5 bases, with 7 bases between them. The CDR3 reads CASSLGTGELFF. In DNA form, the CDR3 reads TGCGCCAGCAGTCTGGGAACCGGGGAGCTGTTTTTT.

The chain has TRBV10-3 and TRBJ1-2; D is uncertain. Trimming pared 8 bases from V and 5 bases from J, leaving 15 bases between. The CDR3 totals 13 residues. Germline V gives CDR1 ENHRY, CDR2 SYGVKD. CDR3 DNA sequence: TGTGCCATCTCCTCGGGGTCGGGGTATGGCTACACCTTC. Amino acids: CAISSGSGYGYTF.

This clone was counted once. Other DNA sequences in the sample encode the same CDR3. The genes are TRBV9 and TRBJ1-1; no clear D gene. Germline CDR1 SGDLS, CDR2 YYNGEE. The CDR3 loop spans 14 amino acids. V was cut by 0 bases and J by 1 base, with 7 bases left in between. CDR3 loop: CASSVGPGNTEAFF. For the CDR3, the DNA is TGTGCCAGCAGCGTAGGACCCGGGAACACTGAAGCTTTCTTT.

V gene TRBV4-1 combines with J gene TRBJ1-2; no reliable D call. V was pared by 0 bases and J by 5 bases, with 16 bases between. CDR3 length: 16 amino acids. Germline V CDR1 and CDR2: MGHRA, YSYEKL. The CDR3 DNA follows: TGCGCCAGCAGCCAAGAGGAATACGGCGGTACGTATGGCTACACCTTC. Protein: CASSQEEYGGTYGYTF.

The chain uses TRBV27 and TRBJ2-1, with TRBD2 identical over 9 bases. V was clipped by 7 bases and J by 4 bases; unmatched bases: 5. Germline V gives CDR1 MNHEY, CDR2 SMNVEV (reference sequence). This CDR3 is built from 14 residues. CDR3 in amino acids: CASIKSGGYNEQFF. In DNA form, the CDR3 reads TGTGCCAGCATTAAAAGCGGGGGGTACAATGAGCAGTTCTTC.

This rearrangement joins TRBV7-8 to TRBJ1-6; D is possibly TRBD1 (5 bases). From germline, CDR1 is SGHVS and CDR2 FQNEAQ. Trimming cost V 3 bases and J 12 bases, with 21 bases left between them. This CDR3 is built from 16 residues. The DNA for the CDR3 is TGTGCCAGCAGCTTTAATCCTACAGGAACTATGGGACCCCTCCACTTT. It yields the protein CASSFNPTGTMGPLHF.

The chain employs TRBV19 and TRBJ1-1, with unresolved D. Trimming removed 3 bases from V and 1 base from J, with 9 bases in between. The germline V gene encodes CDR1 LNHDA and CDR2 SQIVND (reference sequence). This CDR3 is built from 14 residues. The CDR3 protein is CASSMNEGNTEAFF. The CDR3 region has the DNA TGTGCCAGTAGTATGAACGAGGGGAACACTGAAGCTTTCTTT.

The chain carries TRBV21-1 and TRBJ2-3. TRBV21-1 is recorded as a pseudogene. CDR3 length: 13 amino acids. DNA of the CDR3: TGTGCCAGCAGCAAAGCATTCCCAGATACGCAGTATTTT. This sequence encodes CASSKAFPDTQYF.

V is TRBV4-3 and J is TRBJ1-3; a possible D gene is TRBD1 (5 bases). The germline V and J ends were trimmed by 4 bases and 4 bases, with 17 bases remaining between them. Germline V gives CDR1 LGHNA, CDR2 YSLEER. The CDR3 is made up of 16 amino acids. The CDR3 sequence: CASSLSLGGSGNTIYF. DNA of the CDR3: TGCGCCAGCAGCCTTTCGCTGGGGGGTTCGGGAAACACCATATATTTT.